The present TCR beta chain was sequenced within a study of cytomegalovirus exposure and HLA in healthy donors. PCR used 60 Vbeta primers and 13 Jbeta primers. Only in-frame clones appear in the TCRdb table, and some are missing; sequencing was by immunoSEQ multiplex PCR. Among 100,000 or so clones listed, around 78% were seen once. This clone was picked up one time. Trimming removed 6 bases from V and 0 bases from J, with 18 bases in between. This CDR3 spans 17 amino acids. The germline gives CDR1 MNHEY, CDR2 SMNVEV (reference sequence). Donors were nominally healthy when sampled, though unrecorded immune exposures were likely.

This sequence originates from a male donor in good health and CMV-seronegative. The sequenced sample consisted of PBMCs. This chain uses TRBV27 with TRBJ1-5; TRBD1 is a possible D gene (5 bases). CDR3 DNA: TGTGCCAGCAGCCTCGCCGGGGGTTTTGGTAGCAATCAGCCCCAGCATTTT. Protein: CASSLAGGFGSNQPQHF.